These 20 T cell receptor beta chains came from one sample sequenced in a study of blood T cell repertoires in COVID-19. Using immunoSEQ multiplex PCR, the repertoire was profiled, and TCRdb retains in-frame clones only, with some absent. Of 100,000 to 150,000 clones in the sample, 80% to 90% are singletons; the top ten hold about 4.5%. The sample consisted of peripheral blood. The origin of the receptors is a man aged 55 to 69 with COVID-19, enrolled during active disease.

The rearrangement joins TRBV4-1 to TRBJ1-1, with D possibly matching TRBD1 (6 bases). Germline V gene data show CDR1 as MGHRA and CDR2 as YSYEKL. Trimming took 3 bases from V and 11 from J, leaving 13 bases between them. This CDR3 comprises 12 residues. The CDR3 region is CASSQIQGYAFF. The CDR3 DNA reads TGCGCCAGCAGCCAGATCCAGGGGTATGCTTTCTTT.

This clone was picked up a small number of times. The same CDR3 also results from other DNA sequences found in this sample. CDR3 sequence (DNA): TGTGCCAGCAGTTACCTGACAGCCCAAGAGACCCAGTACTTC. As protein: CASSYLTAQETQYF. The chain uses TRBV6-2 or TRBV6-3 and TRBJ2-5; a possible D gene is TRBD1 (5 bases). Germline-derived CDR1 and CDR2 are MNHEY and SVGEGT. There are 14 residues in the CDR3. Deletions cut 2 bases from V and 1 base from J, with 8 bases between.

The J gene is TRBJ1-5, the V gene TRBV5-5; D is possibly TRBD1 (6 bases). V lost 0 bases and J 2 bases, leaving 12 bases between the germline ends. Germline values: CDR1 SGHKS, CDR2 YYEKEE (reference sequence). The CDR3 has 16 residues. CDR3 loop: CASSLVGRGGNQPQHF. In DNA form, the CDR3 reads TGTGCCAGCAGCTTGGTTGGCAGGGGCGGCAATCAGCCCCAGCATTTT.

The V and J genes are TRBV3-1 (or the pseudogene TRBV3-2) and TRBJ1-5, with a possible D match to TRBD1 (5 bases). The ends were cut back, 5 bases at V and 2 bases at J, with 16 bases in the middle. Germline CDR1 LGHDT, CDR2 YNNKEL (reference sequence). The CDR3 runs to 16 residues. CDR3 in amino acids: CASSDKGTGGNQPQHF. For the CDR3, the DNA is TGTGCCAGCAGCGACAAAGGGACTGGGGGCAATCAGCCCCAGCATTTT.

This clone was seen only once. The V and J genes are TRBV12-5 and TRBJ1-5; D gene unclear. The CDR3 length is 15 residues. CDR1 and CDR2 (germline): LGHNT, FRNRAP. Trimming left V 4 bases short and J 4 bases short, with 14 bases between. CDR3 coding DNA: TGTGCTAGTGGTTCCTCGACTGAATTAAATCAGCCCCAGCATTTT. Its protein product is CASGSSTELNQPQHF.

The rearrangement links TRBV6-2 or TRBV6-3 to TRBJ2-5, with TRBD2 identical over 7 bases. J gave up 7 bases and V 5 bases, and 13 bases lay outside the gene matches. The CDR3 is made up of 15 amino acids. Germline V CDR1 and CDR2: MNHEY, SVGEGT. CDR3 sequence: CASSPRGSGAVTQYF. CDR3 DNA: TGTGCCAGCAGTCCCCGGGGGAGCGGGGCGGTGACCCAGTACTTC.

This chain uses TRBV28 with TRBJ1-2; 7 nucleotides agree with TRBD1. With V trimmed by 2 bases and J by 7 bases, 4 bases remained unmatched. This CDR3 region has 13 residues. Germline V gene lookup returns CDR1 MDHEN and CDR2 SYDVKM. CDR3 in DNA: TGTGCCAGCAGTTTAAAAAACAGGGGTGGCTACACCTTC. It translates to CASSLKNRGGYTF.

The chain links TRBV5-1 to TRBJ2-1, with 8 bases matching TRBD2. The CDR3 contains 16 residues. The germline gives CDR1 SGHRS, CDR2 YFSETQ. V lost 4 bases to trimming and J lost 0 bases; unmatched junction nucleotides: 6. In nucleotides, the CDR3 is TGCGCCAGCAGCGTAACTAGCGGAGGCTCCTACAATGAGCAGTTCTTC. It is translated as CASSVTSGGSYNEQFF.

This chain uses TRBV19 with TRBJ2-2, with D possibly TRBD1 on 6 matching bases. With 5 bases removed from V and 6 bases from J, the gap between germline ends came to 13 bases. The CDR3 has 14 residues. CDR1 LNHDA and CDR2 SQIVND come from the germline V gene (reference sequence). The CDR3 spells CASSQQGTAGELFF. The DNA for the CDR3 is TGTGCCAGTAGTCAACAGGGAACGGCCGGGGAGCTGTTTTTT. The whole variable domain, remainder taken from reference TRBV19 and TRBJ2-2, is DGGITQSPKYLFRKEGQNVTLSCEQNLNHDAMYWYRQDPGQGLRLIYYSQIVNDFQKGDIAEGYSVSREKKESFPLTVTSAQKNPTAFYLCASSQQGTAGELFFGEGSRLTVL.

There are a few counts of this clone. The chain uses TRBV18 and TRBJ1-2, with TRBD1 matching over 7 bases. V lost 3 bases to trimming and J lost 5 bases; unmatched junction nucleotides: 18. This CDR3 contains 18 residues. CDR1 and CDR2 from the germline V gene are KGHSH and LQKENI. CDR3 coding DNA: TGTGCCAGCTCACCCGACAGGGCCTCATTCCTTCCCGTTTATGGCTACACCTTC. This sequence encodes CASSPDRASFLPVYGYTF.

The chain carries TRBV9 and TRBJ1-2; 9 positions match TRBD1. J gave up 6 bases and V 0 bases, and 9 bases lay outside the gene matches. Germline values: CDR1 SGDLS, CDR2 YYNGEE. This CDR3 has 16 residues. The CDR3 sequence: CASSVVADRGAHGYTF. In DNA, the CDR3 is TGTGCCAGCAGCGTAGTAGCGGACAGGGGTGCTCATGGCTACACCTTC.

V is TRBV28 and J is TRBJ1-4; TRBD1 is a possible D gene (5 bases). Trimming removed 4 bases from V and 2 bases from J, with 14 bases in between. CDR3 length: 16 amino acids. Germline V gives CDR1 MDHEN, CDR2 SYDVKM. The CDR3 bases are TGTGCCAGCAGTTCGACCCTAAGGGGCACTAATGAAAAACTGTTTTTT. It translates to CASSSTLRGTNEKLFF. Supplemented by reference TRBV28 and TRBJ1-4, the full variable domain reads DVKVTQSSRYLVKRTGEKVFLECVQDMDHENMFWYRQDPGLGLRLIYFSYDVKMKEKGDIPEGYSVSREKKERFSLILESASTNQTSMYLCASSSTLRGTNEKLFFGSGTQLSVL.

The chain links TRBV28 to TRBJ2-7, with TRBD1 matching 11 bases. CDR3 length equals 16 residues. V lost 6 bases and J lost 3; bases outside the gene matches: 10. Germline CDR1 and CDR2: MDHEN and SYDVKM. CDR3 sequence (DNA): TGTGCCAGCAGCACGATCCGGGACAGGGGGTTCTACGAGCAGTACTTC. This sequence encodes CASSTIRDRGFYEQYF.

The chain recombines TRBV7-7 with TRBJ2-7; TRBD1 matches 9 bases. J lost 5 bases, V lost 1 base, and 0 bases had no gene match. The CDR3 is made up of 13 amino acids. Germline V gene sequence: CDR1 SSHAT, CDR2 FNYEAQ (reference sequence). The CDR3 coding sequence is TGTGCCAGCAGCTTAGACAGGGGGCACGAGCAGTACTTC. Amino acid sequence: CASSLDRGHEQYF.

With respect to this clone: The same CDR3 is also encoded by other DNA sequences in this sample. The V call is TRBV29-1, the J call TRBJ1-5, with D possibly TRBD1 on 6 matching bases. CDR1 SQVTM and CDR2 ANQGSEA come from the germline V gene. V was trimmed by 4 bases and J by 2 bases, leaving 9 bases between them. The CDR3 loop spans 13 amino acids. The chain's CDR3 is CSVGGGGNQPQHF. In DNA form, the CDR3 reads TGCAGCGTTGGAGGGGGGGGCAATCAGCCCCAGCATTTT.

The rearrangement links TRBV19 to TRBJ2-3, with 14 bases fitting TRBD2. Germline V gene sequence: CDR1 LNHDA, CDR2 SQIVND (reference sequence). CDR3 size: 20 residues. J lost 5 bases, V lost 1 base, and 14 bases had no gene match. The CDR3 reads CASSIGWTGLAGALLDTQYF. The CDR3 DNA is TGTGCCAGTAGTATAGGGTGGACGGGACTAGCGGGGGCCCTGTTAGATACGCAGTATTTT.

This sequence joins TRBV5-4 and TRBJ2-7, with D perhaps matching TRBD1 (5 bases). V shed 0 bases and J shed 5 bases, with 18 bases lying between them. Germline V CDR1 and CDR2: SGHNT, YYREEE (reference sequence). There are 16 residues in the CDR3. In nucleotides, the CDR3 is TGTGCCAGCAGCTTGGACGCAGGCAGGGTGAGCGACGAGCAGTACTTC. It yields the protein CASSLDAGRVSDEQYF. Based on the CDR3 plus reference TRBV5-4 and TRBJ2-7, the full variable domain is ETGVTQSPTHLIKTRGQQVTLRCSSQSGHNTVSWYQQALGQGPQFIFQYYREEENGRGNFPPRFSGLQFPNYSSELNVNALELDDSALYLCASSLDAGRVSDEQYFGPGTRLTVT.

In this sample, this clone turned up once. The chain couples TRBV30 to TRBJ1-2; possibly TRBD1 for D (6 bases). Trimming shortened V by 2 bases and J by 6 bases, and 13 bases separated the two germline ends. CDR1 is GTSNPN, CDR2 SVGIG, per germline (reference sequence). There are 13 residues in the CDR3. CDR3 amino acids: CAWSYQGFHGYTF. The DNA for the CDR3 is TGTGCCTGGAGTTACCAGGGGTTTCATGGCTACACCTTC.

J is TRBJ2-7 and V is TRBV18; unclear D gene. This CDR3 contains 13 residues. Deletions cut 3 bases from V and 2 bases from J, with 8 bases between. Germline V CDR1 and CDR2: KGHSH, LQKENI. CDR3 sequence: CASSPSPPYEQYF. In nucleotides, the CDR3 is TGTGCCAGCTCACCCTCCCCCCCCTACGAGCAGTACTTC.

The chain employs TRBV5-1 and TRBJ1-5, with TRBD1 as a possible D gene (6 bases). V was cut by 0 bases and J by 3 bases, with 10 bases left in between. CDR1 SGHRS and CDR2 YFSETQ come from the germline V gene. This CDR3 region has 15 residues. The CDR3 loop is CASSLEGVVNQPQHF. CDR3 in DNA: TGCGCCAGCAGCTTGGAGGGGGTTGTCAATCAGCCCCAGCATTTT.